This T cell receptor (beta chain) derives from a study of T cell responses to AZD1222 COVID-19 vaccine (dated by TCRdb to the early 2020s). Regarding the research as a whole: AZD1222 recipients whose second dose came at about 4 weeks and those whose second dose came at about 12 weeks were combined into one group, since spike-specific TCR depth and breadth did not differ between the two schedules. TCR sequencing was performed for 230 to 250 trial participants, of whom around 200 were given two doses of AZD1222 and around 25 were given two doses of MenACWY control vaccine. Trial participants were enrolled into age subgroups of 18-55, 56-69 and 70-plus years, which contained about 150, 28 and 57 TCR-sequenced participants, respectively.

The CDR3 regions of human TCRbeta chains were analyzed by immunosequencing. The study's processing was this. Repertoire TCRs were checked for matches against a reference library of SARS-CoV-2-specific TCRs that had been generated using the MIRA antigen-specificity platform. Breadth meant the fraction of unique TCRs that were SARS-CoV-2-associated, whereas depth meant the fraction of total T cells that were SARS-CoV-2-associated. Each spike-specific TCR was assigned to its reactive spike region and to a CD4 or CD8 class using the MIRA data. Log10-transformed breadth and depth values were compared by one-way ANOVA with Sidak's multiple comparisons tests. Drawn from immuneACCESS, this table holds only the in-frame rearrangements with V and J called that TCRdb kept. Clones are partly lost; checked studies trace under half to an unresolved V gene and leave the rest unexplained. That table furnishes V, J and clone size, whereas the DNA furnished D and trimming. This sample has more than 75,000 clones in its table, and approximately 87% of those were observed once. About 28% of the sample rests with the top ten.

The CDR3 sequence holds 13 residues, the cysteine and phenylalanine included. Just CDR3 DNA is preserved here, 39 bases in frame from base 1. CDR1 and CDR2, per the germline V gene (reference sequence), are MNHEY and SMNVEV. V is clipped by 5 bases and J by 6 bases, and the sequence between their germline boundaries is 13 bases long. Comment on this clone: Its antigen target is currently unknown. No much larger clone exists at a distance of one base, and base qualities are not known.

This specimen's time point label, interpreted: baseline before first vaccination. Samples from vaccinated people were obtained from the UK trials COV001 and COV002, which included a single-blind randomized controlled phase 2/3 trial of AZD1222 (ChAdOx1 nCoV-19) in healthy adults. Trial participant PBMC samples were collected at day 0 and day 28 after the second dose for TCRbeta chain sequencing. Findings and caveats that apply to the study as a whole: The 56-69-year group was small, and its depth increase did not reach significance, likely because of low power. Most participants were white British and females outnumbered males, and the authors suggested that clonal diversity may have been underestimated. Conclusions about previously exposed vaccinees are limited, since just six AZD1222 recipients were seropositive for SARS-CoV-2 at baseline. After two AZD1222 doses, spike-specific TCR breadth and depth were significantly higher than at day 0 and than in MenACWY recipients. The vaccine-associated CD4 TCRs covered the entire spike protein, and the dominant responses fell in regions 160-218 and 743-854. Because no day 14 peak-response samples were available, the repertoires could be characterized only after the peak T cell response. Nearly half of unique spike-specific TCRs reportedly recognized epitopes outside regions mutated in the B.1.351 and B.1.1.7 variants.

Sequenced material: peripheral blood, taken on day 0 of AZD1222 vaccination. This chain is built from TRBV27 and TRBJ1-1; tentative D gene TRBD1, with 6 bases matching. This sequence was found in an adult in good health. For the CDR3, the sequence is CASSRPGTPEAFF. The base sequence is TGTGCCAGCAGTCGACCCGGGACACCTGAAGCTTTCTTT.